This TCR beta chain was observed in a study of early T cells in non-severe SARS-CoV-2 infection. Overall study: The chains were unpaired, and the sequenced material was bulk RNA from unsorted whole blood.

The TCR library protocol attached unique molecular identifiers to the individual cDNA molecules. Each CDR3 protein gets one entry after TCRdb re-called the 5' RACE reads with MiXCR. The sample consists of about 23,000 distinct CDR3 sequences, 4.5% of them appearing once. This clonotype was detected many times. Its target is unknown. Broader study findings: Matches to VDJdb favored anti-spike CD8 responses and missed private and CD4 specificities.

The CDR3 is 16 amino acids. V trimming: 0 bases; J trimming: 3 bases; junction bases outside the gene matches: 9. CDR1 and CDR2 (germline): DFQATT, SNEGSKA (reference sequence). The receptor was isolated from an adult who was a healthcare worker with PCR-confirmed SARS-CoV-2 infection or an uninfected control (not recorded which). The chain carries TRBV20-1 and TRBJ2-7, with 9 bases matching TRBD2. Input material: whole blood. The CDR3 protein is CSARDPQWRGGYEQYF. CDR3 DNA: TGCAGTGCTAGAGATCCCCAGTGGCGGGGGGGCTACGAGCAGTACTTC.